The 4 T cell receptor beta chains given below trace back to one sample, sequenced in a study of cytomegalovirus exposure and HLA in healthy donors. The PCR used 60 Vbeta and 13 Jbeta primers. Repertoires were generated with immunoSEQ multiplex PCR, while TCRdb's copy carries only in-frame clones and drops some. Reported are some 130,000 clones; the ten largest clones contain over 1.5%. Sequenced material: PBMCs. These receptor sequences come from a woman in her 40s in good health and CMV-seropositive.

The chain combines TRBV29-1 with TRBJ2-5, with 8 bases that match TRBD2. V trimming: 0 bases; J trimming: 5 bases; junction bases outside the gene matches: 8. Germline loops: CDR1 SQVTM, CDR2 ANQGSEA. This CDR3 region has 15 residues. Written as DNA, the CDR3 is TGCAGCGTTGAAGAACGGGAGGGATGGTCGGAGACCCAGTACTTC. This translates into CSVEEREGWSETQYF.

The rearrangement links TRBV5-4 to TRBJ2-1; 12 bases match TRBD2. The CDR3 has 19 amino acids. Germline V gives CDR1 SGHNT, CDR2 YYREEE (reference sequence). The J segment lost 0 bases and the V segment lost 0 bases, leaving 7 bases of the junction unmatched. DNA for the CDR3: TGTGCCAGCAGCTTGGGCCCCTCGACTAGCGGGAGCTCCTACAATGAGCAGTTCTTC. Translated: CASSLGPSTSGSSYNEQFF.

The chain uses TRBV7-8 and TRBJ1-1, with 10 bases fitting TRBD1. This CDR3 is 15 amino acids long. Trimming at V came to 5 bases and at J to 6 bases, leaving 9 bases not matched to a gene. Germline CDR1 and CDR2: SGHVS and FQNEAQ. CDR3 protein: CASSRKLGQGAEAFF. The CDR3 region has the DNA TGTGCCAGCAGCCGTAAATTAGGACAGGGGGCTGAAGCTTTCTTT.

The chain combines TRBV4-1 with TRBJ1-1, with 8 bases matching TRBD1. CDR3 length equals 16 residues. Germline V gene lookup returns CDR1 MGHRA and CDR2 YSYEKL. J was trimmed by 1 base and V by 2 bases; bases with no gene match: 6. The CDR3 nucleotides are TGCGCCAGCAGCCAACGTGACGGGACAGGGAACACTGAAGCTTTCTTT. Translation gives CASSQRDGTGNTEAFF.